The 22 T cell receptor beta chains in this list originate from one sample, sequenced in a study of T cells in localized non-small cell lung cancer. Produced via immunoSEQ multiplex PCR; TCRdb's table is partial and in-frame only. The sample comprises around 36,000 clones, roughly 80% of which are singletons, and 30% to 35% rests with the top ten. This sample comprised PBMCs, obtained before any cancer treatment. The receptors derive from a woman aged 40 to 75 with stage II squamous cell lung carcinoma.

This sequence joins TRBV25-1 and TRBJ2-7; the match to TRBD2 covers 14 bases. V lost 4 bases and J lost 6; bases outside the gene matches: 5. The CDR3 extends over 15 amino acids. Germline lookup yields CDR1 MGHDK and CDR2 SYGVNS. CDR3 nucleotide sequence: TGTGCCAGCAGTGGCCCGGGACTAGCGGGAGTCGAGCAGTACTTC. This codes for CASSGPGLAGVEQYF.

The count of this clone is one. The V and J genes are TRBV9 and TRBJ2-6; 9 positions match TRBD2. The J segment lost 2 bases and the V segment lost 4 bases, leaving 10 bases of the junction unmatched. The CDR3 contains 18 residues. Germline V gene data show CDR1 as SGDLS and CDR2 as YYNGEE. CDR3 amino acids: CASSQLGSGRPGANVLTF. CDR3 sequence (DNA): TGTGCCAGCAGCCAACTTGGTAGCGGGAGACCTGGGGCCAACGTCCTGACTTTC.

The chain recombines TRBV28 with TRBJ1-2; TRBD1 matches 9 bases. The CDR3 consists of 12 residues. The germline CDR1 and CDR2 sequences are MDHEN and SYDVKM. The V segment lost 6 bases and the J segment 8 bases; nucleotides outside the gene matches: 4. The CDR3 loop reads CASRTGGQGYTF. Written as DNA, the CDR3 is TGTGCCAGCAGGACAGGGGGACAGGGCTACACCTTC.

The chain links TRBV4-2 to TRBJ1-2; 7 bases are shared with TRBD1. The length of the CDR3 is 13 residues. The germline V gene has CDR1 LGHNA and CDR2 YNFKEQ. Trimming at V came to 1 base and at J to 6 bases, leaving 2 bases not matched to a gene. The CDR3 nucleotides read TGTGCCAGCAGCCAAGGACAGGGAAATGGCTACACCTTC. This codes for CASSQGQGNGYTF.

The chain recombines TRBV2 with TRBJ2-2; D possibly corresponds to TRBD2 (6 bases). The CDR3 extends over 14 amino acids. In germline, CDR1 is SNHLY, CDR2 FYNNEI. V lost 5 bases, J lost 7 bases, and 14 bases lay in between. The CDR3, as DNA: TGTGCCAGCAGTTTCGGGACTCCTAGCGGGGAGCTGTTTTTT. It is translated as CASSFGTPSGELFF. The entire variable domain, with the rest obtained from reference TRBV2 and TRBJ2-2, is as follows: EPEVTQTPSHQVTQMGQEVILRCVPISNHLYFYWYRQILGQKVEFLVSFYNNEISEKSEIFDDQFSVERPDGSNFTLKIRSTKLEDSAMYFCASSFGTPSGELFFGEGSRLTVL.

A few counts support this clone. The sample contains more than one DNA sequence encoding this CDR3. V usage is TRBV29-1 and J usage is TRBJ2-4; TRBD2 agrees at 11 bases. This CDR3 is built from 16 residues. CDR1 and CDR2 from the germline V gene are SQVTM and ANQGSEA. The V and J ends lost 0 bases and 5 bases, in that order; junction bases with no gene match: 6. CDR3 amino acids: CSVEDRSGGAQNIQYF. CDR3 nucleotide sequence: TGCAGCGTTGAAGATCGTAGCGGGGGGGCCCAAAACATTCAGTACTTC.

The gene calls are TRBV5-1 and TRBJ1-2; D gene unclear. Trimming left V 0 bases short and J 2 bases short, with 8 bases between. The CDR3 sequence is 14 residues long. Looked up from germline, CDR1 is SGHRS and CDR2 is YFSETQ. The CDR3 is CASSLGWENYGYTF. CDR3 in DNA: TGCGCCAGCAGCTTGGGTTGGGAAAACTATGGCTACACCTTC. Full variable domain (remainder filled in from reference TRBV5-1 and TRBJ1-2): KAGVTQTPRYLIKTRGQQVTLSCSPISGHRSVSWYQQTPGQGLQFLFEYFSETQRNKGNFPGRFSGRQFSNSRSEMNVSTLELGDSALYLCASSLGWENYGYTFGSGTRLTVV.

This clone was detected once. The rearrangement joins TRBV15 to TRBJ1-2; 7 bases are shared with TRBD1. Germline-derived CDR1 and CDR2 are LNHNV and YYDKDF (reference sequence). This CDR3 has 16 amino acids. The ends lost 0 bases at V and 4 bases at J; junction bases unmatched: 8. The CDR3 nucleotides read TGTGCCACCAGCAGAGATCTGGCAGGGGGTGGCTATGGCTACACCTTC. It codes for CATSRDLAGGGYGYTF.

J is TRBJ1-1 and V is TRBV4-3; 9 bases are a match to TRBD1. The CDR3 is 15 amino acids. The J segment lost 5 bases and the V segment lost 1 base, leaving 5 bases of the junction unmatched. Looked up from germline, CDR1 is LGHNA and CDR2 is YSLEER. The CDR3 bases are TGCGCCAGCAGCCAAGTACAGGGGGCGCAGACTGAAGCTTTCTTT. Residues: CASSQVQGAQTEAFF.

Only a few counts were recorded for this clone. The chain employs TRBV15 and TRBJ1-2; a possible D gene is TRBD1 (6 bases). The CDR3 contains 17 residues. From germline, CDR1 is LNHNV and CDR2 YYDKDF (reference sequence). The germline V and J ends were trimmed by 3 bases and 4 bases, with 21 bases remaining between them. The CDR3 DNA sequence: TGTGCCACCAGCAGTCCCGCCTCCACAGGGAATGGCTATGGCTACACCTTC. This translates into CATSSPASTGNGYGYTF.

The rearrangement joins TRBV25-1 to TRBJ1-5; the D gene is possibly TRBD1 (5 bases). From germline, CDR1 is MGHDK and CDR2 SYGVNS. The CDR3 has 13 residues. V lost 5 bases to trimming and J lost 1 base, with 6 bases between them. The CDR3 protein is CASSQGSNQPQHF. DNA of the CDR3: TGTGCCAGCAGTCAGGGAAGCAATCAGCCCCAGCATTTT.

DNA for the CDR3: TGCGCCAGCAGCCGAGGTTGGACAGCCGGTAACACTGAAGCTTTCTTT. It is translated as CASSRGWTAGNTEAFF. The chain combines TRBV4-1 with TRBJ1-1; a weak D match, TRBD1 (6 bases). Germline V CDR1 and CDR2: MGHRA, YSYEKL. The V end lost 4 bases, the J end lost 2 bases, and 17 bases lay between the germline ends. The CDR3 runs to 16 residues.

This clone was seen a handful of times. This chain joins TRBV5-1 and TRBJ2-2; D could derive from TRBD1 or TRBD2 (5 bases each). CDR1 is SGHRS and CDR2 is YFSETQ in the germline V gene. There are 15 residues in the CDR3. Trimming left V 2 bases short and J 3 bases short, with 11 bases between. The CDR3 DNA is TGCGCCAGCAGCTTTTTAGTGGGGGACACCGGGGAGCTGTTTTTT. Encoded protein: CASSFLVGDTGELFF. The variable domain in full, with the rest retrieved from reference TRBV5-1 and TRBJ2-2, is KAGVTQTPRYLIKTRGQQVTLSCSPISGHRSVSWYQQTPGQGLQFLFEYFSETQRNKGNFPGRFSGRQFSNSRSEMNVSTLELGDSALYLCASSFLVGDTGELFFGEGSRLTVL.

CDR3 region: CASSYSGVGNYGYTF. The CDR3 DNA is TGTGCCAGCAGTTACAGCGGGGTTGGGAACTATGGCTACACCTTC. This rearrangement joins TRBV6-5 to TRBJ1-2; no reliable D call. Trimming took 2 bases from V and 2 from J, leaving 12 bases between them. Germline V gene data show CDR1 as MNHEY and CDR2 as SVGAGI. This CDR3 comprises 15 residues.

V is TRBV29-1 and J is TRBJ1-5, with D possibly TRBD1 on 5 matching bases. Germline CDR1 SQVTM, CDR2 ANQGSEA. V was pared by 6 bases and J by 2 bases, with 17 bases between. This CDR3 comprises 15 residues. Written as DNA, the CDR3 is TGCAGCGTGGGGGTAGGGTCCAATCGCAATCAGCCCCAGCATTTT. Residues: CSVGVGSNRNQPQHF.

The rearrangement uses TRBV7-6 and TRBJ2-3; maybe TRBD2 (5 bases). V lost 4 bases and J lost 6, with 14 bases in between. This CDR3 contains 14 residues. Per the germline V gene, CDR1 is SGHVS and CDR2 is FNYEAQ. The CDR3: CASSSDAWEDTQYF. The CDR3 nucleotides are TGTGCCAGCAGCTCGGACGCCTGGGAGGATACGCAGTATTTT. Full variable domain (outside the CDR3, taken from reference TRBV7-6 and TRBJ2-3): GAGVSQSPRYKVTKRGQDVALRCDPISGHVSLYWYRQALGQGPEFLTYFNYEAQQDKSGLPNDRFSAERPEGSISTLTIQRTEQRDSAMYRCASSSDAWEDTQYFGPGTRLTVL.

This chain connects TRBV9 to TRBJ2-5; D might be TRBD2 (5 bases). Trimming left V 4 bases short and J 4 bases short, with 23 bases between. CDR3 size: 17 residues. CDR1 is SGDLS and CDR2 is YYNGEE in the germline V gene. The CDR3 reads CASSPSPTGWGVETQYF. The CDR3 region has the DNA TGTGCCAGCAGCCCGAGCCCCACCGGTTGGGGAGTAGAGACCCAGTACTTC. Drawing the rest from reference TRBV9 and TRBJ2-5, the complete variable domain is DSGVTQTPKHLITATGQRVTLRCSPRSGDLSVYWYQQSLDQGLQFLIQYYNGEERAKGNILERFSAQQFPDLHSELNLSSLELGDSALYFCASSPSPTGWGVETQYFGPGTRLLVL.

This rearrangement joins TRBV9 to TRBJ2-1; 7 bases map to TRBD2. Losses at the gene ends were 4 bases for V and 10 bases for J; bases not matched to a gene: 11. CDR1 SGDLS and CDR2 YYNGEE come from the germline V gene. The CDR3 consists of 14 residues. The CDR3 sequence is CASSLRGGGREQFF. CDR3 sequence (DNA): TGTGCCAGCAGCCTTAGAGGCGGGGGAAGGGAGCAGTTCTTC.

The sample holds a few counts of this clone. The chain employs TRBV7-9 and TRBJ1-2; possible D gene TRBD1, 5 bases. The CDR3 is 16 amino acids. The V end lost 5 bases, the J end lost 2 bases, and 18 bases lay between the germline ends. Germline CDR1 SEHNR, CDR2 FQNEAQ (reference sequence). CDR3 coding DNA: TGTGCCAGCAGCCGTGAGGGAGCAGGGCGGAACTATGGCTACACCTTC. This translates into CASSREGAGRNYGYTF.

This clone was detected only once. V is TRBV4-3 and J is TRBJ1-5, with 7 bases identical to TRBD1. The CDR3 has 14 residues. Trimming at V came to 1 base and at J to 6 bases, leaving 3 bases not matched to a gene. The V gene's germline CDR1 is LGHNA and CDR2 YSLEER. The CDR3 here is CASSQVQGGQPQHF. CDR3 nucleotides: TGCGCCAGCAGCCAAGTTCAGGGGGGTCAGCCCCAGCATTTT.

The V call is TRBV28, the J call TRBJ2-4, with 9 bases that match TRBD1. V gave up 4 bases and J gave up 6 bases; unmatched junction bases: 13. The length of the CDR3 is 17 residues. Germline CDR1 and CDR2: MDHEN and SYDVKM. DNA for the CDR3: TGTGCCAGCAGTTCCCCCCCTACAGGGGGCGAGTTAAACATTCAGTACTTC. Amino acid sequence: CASSSPPTGGELNIQYF.

The chain uses TRBV5-1 and TRBJ1-1; 7 bases fit TRBD1. CDR1 is SGHRS, CDR2 YFSETQ, per germline. The CDR3 consists of 14 residues. V lost 4 bases, J lost 5 bases, and 8 bases stayed unmatched. The chain's CDR3 is CASSPQGVRTEAFF. The CDR3 DNA sequence: TGCGCCAGCAGCCCGCAGGGGGTTCGGACTGAAGCTTTCTTT.